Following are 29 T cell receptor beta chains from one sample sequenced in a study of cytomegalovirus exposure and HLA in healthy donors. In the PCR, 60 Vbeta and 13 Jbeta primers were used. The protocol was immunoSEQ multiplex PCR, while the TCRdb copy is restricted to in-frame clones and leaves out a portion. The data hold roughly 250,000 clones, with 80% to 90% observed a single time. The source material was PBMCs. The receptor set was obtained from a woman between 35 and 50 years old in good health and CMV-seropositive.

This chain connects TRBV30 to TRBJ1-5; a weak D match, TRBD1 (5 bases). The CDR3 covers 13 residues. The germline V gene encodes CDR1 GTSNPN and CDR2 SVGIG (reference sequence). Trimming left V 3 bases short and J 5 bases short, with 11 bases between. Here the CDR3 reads CAWRDRLDQPQHF. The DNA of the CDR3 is TGTGCCTGGAGAGACAGACTAGATCAGCCCCAGCATTTT.

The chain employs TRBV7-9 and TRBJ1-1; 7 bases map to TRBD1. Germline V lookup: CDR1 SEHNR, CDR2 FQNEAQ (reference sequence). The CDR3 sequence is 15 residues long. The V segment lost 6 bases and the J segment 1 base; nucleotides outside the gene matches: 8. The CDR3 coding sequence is TGTGCCAGCAGGTCACCAGGGACAGAGAACACTGAAGCTTTCTTT. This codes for CASRSPGTENTEAFF.

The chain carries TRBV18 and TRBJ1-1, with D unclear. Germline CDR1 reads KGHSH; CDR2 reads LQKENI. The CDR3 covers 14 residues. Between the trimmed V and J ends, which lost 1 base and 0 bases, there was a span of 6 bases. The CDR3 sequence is CASSPQDLNTEAFF. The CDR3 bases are TGTGCCAGCTCACCACAGGACTTGAACACTGAAGCTTTCTTT.

In DNA, the CDR3 is TGTGCCAGCAGTTTGAGGGAGGCCCGATCCTACGAGCAGTACTTC. As protein: CASSLREARSYEQYF. The chain joins TRBV28 to TRBJ2-5, with TRBD2 as a possible D gene (6 bases). The J call could be wrong; TRBJ2-7 is a better fit for the DNA end. Germline values: CDR1 MDHEN, CDR2 SYDVKM. The CDR3 loop spans 15 amino acids.

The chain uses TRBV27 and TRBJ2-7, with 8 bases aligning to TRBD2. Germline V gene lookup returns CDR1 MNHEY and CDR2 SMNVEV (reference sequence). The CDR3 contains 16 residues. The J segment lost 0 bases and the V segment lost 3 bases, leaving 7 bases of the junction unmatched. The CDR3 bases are TGTGCCAGCAGTTTCAGGGGAGCGGGAGTCTCCTACGAGCAGTACTTC. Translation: CASSFRGAGVSYEQYF.

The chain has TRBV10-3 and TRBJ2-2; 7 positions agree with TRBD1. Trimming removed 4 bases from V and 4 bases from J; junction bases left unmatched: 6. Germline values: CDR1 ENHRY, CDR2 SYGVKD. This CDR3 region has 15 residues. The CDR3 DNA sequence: TGTGCCATCAGTGGCGTGGGACAGATCACCGGGGAGCTGTTTTTT. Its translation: CAISGVGQITGELFF.

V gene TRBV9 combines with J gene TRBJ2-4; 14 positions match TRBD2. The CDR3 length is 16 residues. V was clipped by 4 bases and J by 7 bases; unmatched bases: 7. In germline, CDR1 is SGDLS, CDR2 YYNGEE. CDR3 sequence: CASSTGTSGSENIQYF. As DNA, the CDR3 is TGTGCCAGCAGCACCGGGACTAGCGGGAGCGAGAACATTCAGTACTTC.

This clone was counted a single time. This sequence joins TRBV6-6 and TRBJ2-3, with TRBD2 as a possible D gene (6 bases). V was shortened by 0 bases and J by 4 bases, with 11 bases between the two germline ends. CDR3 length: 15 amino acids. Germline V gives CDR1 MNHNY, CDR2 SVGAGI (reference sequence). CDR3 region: CASSYSGGQSDTQYF. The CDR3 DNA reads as TGTGCCAGCAGTTACTCGGGGGGTCAGTCAGATACGCAGTATTTT.

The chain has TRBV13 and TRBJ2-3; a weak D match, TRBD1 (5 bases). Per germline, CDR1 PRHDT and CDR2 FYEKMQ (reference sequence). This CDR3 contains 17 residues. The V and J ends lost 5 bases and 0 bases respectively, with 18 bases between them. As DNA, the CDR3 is TGTGCCAGCAGCAGCTACAGGAGCTTAACTAGCACAGATACGCAGTATTTT. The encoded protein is CASSSYRSLTSTDTQYF.

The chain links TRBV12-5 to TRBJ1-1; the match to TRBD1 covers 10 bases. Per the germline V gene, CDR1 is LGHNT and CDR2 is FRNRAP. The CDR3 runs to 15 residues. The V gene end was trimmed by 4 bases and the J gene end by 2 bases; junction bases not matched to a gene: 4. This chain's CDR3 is CASGWGQGYNTEAFF. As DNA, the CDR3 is TGTGCTAGTGGTTGGGGACAGGGGTATAACACTGAAGCTTTCTTT.

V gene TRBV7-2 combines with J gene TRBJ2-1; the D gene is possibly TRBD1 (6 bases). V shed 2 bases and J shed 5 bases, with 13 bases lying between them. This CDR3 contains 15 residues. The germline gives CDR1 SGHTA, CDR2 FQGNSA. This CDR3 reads CASSLSWDINNEQFF. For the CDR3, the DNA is TGTGCCAGCAGCTTAAGTTGGGACATTAACAATGAGCAGTTCTTC.

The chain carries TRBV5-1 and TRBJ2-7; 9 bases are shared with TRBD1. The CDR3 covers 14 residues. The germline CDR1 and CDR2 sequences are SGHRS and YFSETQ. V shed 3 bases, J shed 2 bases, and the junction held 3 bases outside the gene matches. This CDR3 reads CASSSGTGPYEQYF. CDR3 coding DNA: TGCGCCAGCAGCTCCGGGACAGGGCCCTACGAGCAGTACTTC.

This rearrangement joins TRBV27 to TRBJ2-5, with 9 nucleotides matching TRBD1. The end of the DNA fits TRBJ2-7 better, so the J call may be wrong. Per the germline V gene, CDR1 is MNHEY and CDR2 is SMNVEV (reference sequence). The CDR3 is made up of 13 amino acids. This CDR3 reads CASSFGTGYEQYF. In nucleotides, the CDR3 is TGTGCCAGCAGTTTCGGGACAGGGTACGAGCAGTACTTC.

Here the CDR3 DNA reads TGCAGCGTTGAATCGGGGAAAGCTAGCACAGATACGCAGTATTTT. It is translated as CSVESGKASTDTQYF. The chain links TRBV29-1 to TRBJ2-3, with D perhaps matching TRBD2 (5 bases). Trimming stripped 2 bases from V and 0 bases from J, with 12 bases between. The CDR3 spans 15 residues. Germline-derived CDR1 and CDR2 are SQVTM and ANQGSEA.

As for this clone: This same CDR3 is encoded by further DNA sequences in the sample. The CDR3 DNA reads TGTGCCAGCAGTGTGACAGGGAGCTCTGGAAACACCATATATTTT. Protein sequence: CASSVTGSSGNTIYF. The chain recombines TRBV9 with TRBJ1-3; the match to TRBD1 covers 7 bases. The CDR3 runs 15 residues. J was trimmed by 0 bases and V by 5 bases; bases with no gene match: 5. From germline, CDR1 is SGDLS and CDR2 YYNGEE.

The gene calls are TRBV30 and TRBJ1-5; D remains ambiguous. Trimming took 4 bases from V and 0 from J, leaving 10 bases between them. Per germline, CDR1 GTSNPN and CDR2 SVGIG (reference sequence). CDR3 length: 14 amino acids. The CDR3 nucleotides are TGTGCCTGGACGGAGTCCTCTAGCAATCAGCCCCAGCATTTT. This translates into CAWTESSSNQPQHF.

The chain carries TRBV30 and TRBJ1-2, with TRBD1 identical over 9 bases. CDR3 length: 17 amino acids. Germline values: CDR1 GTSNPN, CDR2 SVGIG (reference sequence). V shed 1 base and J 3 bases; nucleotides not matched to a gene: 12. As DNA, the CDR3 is TGTGCCTGGAGTGGAGCCCCCACAGGGGGCGGGTACTATGGCTACACCTTC. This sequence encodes CAWSGAPTGGGYYGYTF.

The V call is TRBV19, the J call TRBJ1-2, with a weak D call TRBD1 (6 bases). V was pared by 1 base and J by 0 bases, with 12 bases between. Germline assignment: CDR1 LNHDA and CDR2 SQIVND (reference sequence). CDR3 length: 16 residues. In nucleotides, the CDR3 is TGTGCCAGTAGTATAGCTGGACAGACCTCTAACTATGGCTACACCTTC. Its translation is CASSIAGQTSNYGYTF.

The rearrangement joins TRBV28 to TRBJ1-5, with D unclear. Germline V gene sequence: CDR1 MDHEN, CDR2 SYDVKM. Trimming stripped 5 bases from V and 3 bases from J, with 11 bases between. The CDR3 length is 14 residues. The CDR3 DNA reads TGTGCCAGCAGTCTTACAGAAAACAATCAGCCCCAGCATTTT. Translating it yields CASSLTENNQPQHF.

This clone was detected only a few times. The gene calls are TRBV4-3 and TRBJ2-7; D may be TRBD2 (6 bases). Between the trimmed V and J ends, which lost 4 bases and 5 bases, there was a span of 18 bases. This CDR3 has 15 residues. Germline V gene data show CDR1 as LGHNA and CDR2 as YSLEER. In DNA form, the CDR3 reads TGCGCCAGCAGCCCCTTTGACGGGAGCCCCCACGAGCAGTACTTC. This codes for CASSPFDGSPHEQYF.

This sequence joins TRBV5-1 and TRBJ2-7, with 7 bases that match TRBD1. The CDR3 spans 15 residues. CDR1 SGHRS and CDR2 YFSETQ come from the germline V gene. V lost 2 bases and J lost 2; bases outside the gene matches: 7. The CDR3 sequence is CASSLDGTVTYEQYF. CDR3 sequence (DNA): TGCGCCAGCAGCTTAGACGGGACAGTGACCTACGAGCAGTACTTC.

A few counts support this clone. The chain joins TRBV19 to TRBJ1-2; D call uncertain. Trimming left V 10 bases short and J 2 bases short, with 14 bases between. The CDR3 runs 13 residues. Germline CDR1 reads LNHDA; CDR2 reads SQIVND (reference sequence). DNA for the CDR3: TGTGCCACCCACCCCGGTTTAAACTATGGCTACACCTTC. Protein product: CATHPGLNYGYTF.

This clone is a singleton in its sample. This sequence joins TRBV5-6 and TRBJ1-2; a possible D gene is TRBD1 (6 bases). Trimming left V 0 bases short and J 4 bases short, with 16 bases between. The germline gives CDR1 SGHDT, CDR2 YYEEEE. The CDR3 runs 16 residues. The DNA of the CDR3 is TGTGCCAGCAGCTTGGCGGGGGGCTCTGAGGCCTATGGCTACACCTTC. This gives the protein CASSLAGGSEAYGYTF.

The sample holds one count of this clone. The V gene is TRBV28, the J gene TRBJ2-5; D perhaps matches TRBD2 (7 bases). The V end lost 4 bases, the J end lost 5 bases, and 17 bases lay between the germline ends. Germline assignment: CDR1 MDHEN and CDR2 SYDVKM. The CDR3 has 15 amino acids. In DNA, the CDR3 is TGTGCCAGCAGTTCTCCGGGCGGGGGCTCGGAGACCCAGTACTTC. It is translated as CASSSPGGGSETQYF.

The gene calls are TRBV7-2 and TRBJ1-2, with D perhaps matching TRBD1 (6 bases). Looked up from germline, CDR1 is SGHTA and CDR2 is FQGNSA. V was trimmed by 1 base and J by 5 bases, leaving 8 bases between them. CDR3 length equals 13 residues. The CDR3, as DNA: TGTGCCAGCAGCTTAGTAGGACAGTATGGCTACACCTTC. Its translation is CASSLVGQYGYTF.

In DNA form, the CDR3 reads TGTGCCAGCAGCCTAATCCCGGGACAGCCCTCGGCCGAGCAGTACTTC. Residues: CASSLIPGQPSAEQYF. V gene TRBV6-6 combines with J gene TRBJ2-7; 7 bases align to TRBD1. Losses at the gene ends were 6 bases for V and 6 bases for J; bases not matched to a gene: 17. There are 16 residues in the CDR3. Germline V gene sequence: CDR1 MNHNY, CDR2 SVGAGI (reference sequence).

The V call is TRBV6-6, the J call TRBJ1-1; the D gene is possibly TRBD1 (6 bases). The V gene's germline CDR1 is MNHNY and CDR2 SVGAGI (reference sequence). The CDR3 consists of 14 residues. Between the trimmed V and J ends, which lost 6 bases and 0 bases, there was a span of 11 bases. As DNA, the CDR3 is TGTGCCAGCAGGAAACAGGGCCTGAACACTGAAGCTTTCTTT. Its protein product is CASRKQGLNTEAFF.

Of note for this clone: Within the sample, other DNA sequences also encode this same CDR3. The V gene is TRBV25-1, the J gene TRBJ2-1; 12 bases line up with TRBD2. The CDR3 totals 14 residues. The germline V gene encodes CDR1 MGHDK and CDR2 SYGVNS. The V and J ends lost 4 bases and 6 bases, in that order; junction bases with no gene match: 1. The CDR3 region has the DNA TGTGCCAGCAGTGCGGGACTAGCGGGCAATGAGCAGTTCTTC. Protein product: CASSAGLAGNEQFF.

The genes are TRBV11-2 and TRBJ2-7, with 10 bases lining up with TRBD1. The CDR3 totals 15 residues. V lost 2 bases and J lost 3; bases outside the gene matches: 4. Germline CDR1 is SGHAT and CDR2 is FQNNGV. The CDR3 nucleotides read TGTGCCAGCAGCTTAACGGGACAGGGGATCTACGAGCAGTACTTC. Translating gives CASSLTGQGIYEQYF.